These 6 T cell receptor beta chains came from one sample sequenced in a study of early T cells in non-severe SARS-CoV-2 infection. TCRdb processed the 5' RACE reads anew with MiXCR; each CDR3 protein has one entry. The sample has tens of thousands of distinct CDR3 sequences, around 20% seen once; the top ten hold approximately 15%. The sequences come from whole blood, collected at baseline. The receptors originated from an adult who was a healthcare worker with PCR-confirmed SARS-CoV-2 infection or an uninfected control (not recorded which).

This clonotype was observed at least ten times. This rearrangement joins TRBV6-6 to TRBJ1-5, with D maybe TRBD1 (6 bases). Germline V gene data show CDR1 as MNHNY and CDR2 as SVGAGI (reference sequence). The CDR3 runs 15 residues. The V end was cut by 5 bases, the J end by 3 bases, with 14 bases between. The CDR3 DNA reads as TGTGCCAGCAGTAAAAGGGGGGAGGCCAATCAGCCCCAGCATTTT. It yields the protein CASSKRGEANQPQHF.

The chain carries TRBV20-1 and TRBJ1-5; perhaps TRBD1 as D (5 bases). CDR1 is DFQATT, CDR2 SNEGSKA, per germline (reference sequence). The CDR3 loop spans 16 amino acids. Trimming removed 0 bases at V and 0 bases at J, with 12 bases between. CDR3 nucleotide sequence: TGCAGTGCTAGAGAGGCAGGGCTATATAGCAATCAGCCCCAGCATTTT. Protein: CSAREAGLYSNQPQHF.

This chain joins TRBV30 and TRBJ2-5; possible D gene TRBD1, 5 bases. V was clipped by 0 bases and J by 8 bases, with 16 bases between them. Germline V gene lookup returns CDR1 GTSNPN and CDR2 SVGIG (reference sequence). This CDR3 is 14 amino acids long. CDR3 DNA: TGTGCCTGGAGTGTCCAGGGTGGGCAAGGTACCCAGTACTTC. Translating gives CAWSVQGGQGTQYF. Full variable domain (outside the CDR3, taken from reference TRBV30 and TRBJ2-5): SQTIHQWPATLVQPVGSPLSLECTVEGTSNPNLYWYRQAAGRGLQLLFYSVGIGQISSEVPQNLSASRPQDRQFILSSKKLLLSDSGFYLCAWSVQGGQGTQYFGPGTRLLVL.

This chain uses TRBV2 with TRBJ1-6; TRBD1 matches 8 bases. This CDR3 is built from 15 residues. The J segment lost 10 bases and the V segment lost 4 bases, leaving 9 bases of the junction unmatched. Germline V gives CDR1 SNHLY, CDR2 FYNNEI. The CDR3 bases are TGTGCCAGCAGTGGAACAGGGGGTGTGTTGTCACCCCTCCACTTT. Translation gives CASSGTGGVLSPLHF. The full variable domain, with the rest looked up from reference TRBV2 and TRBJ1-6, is EPEVTQTPSHQVTQMGQEVILRCVPISNHLYFYWYRQILGQKVEFLVSFYNNEISEKSEIFDDQFSVERPDGSNFTLKIRSTKLEDSAMYFCASSGTGGVLSPLHFGNGTRLTVT.

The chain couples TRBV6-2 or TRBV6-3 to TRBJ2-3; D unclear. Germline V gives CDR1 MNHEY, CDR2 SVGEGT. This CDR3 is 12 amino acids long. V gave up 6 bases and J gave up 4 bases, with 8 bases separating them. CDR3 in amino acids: CASSPTPDTQYF. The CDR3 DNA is TGTGCCAGCAGCCCTACTCCAGATACGCAGTATTTT.

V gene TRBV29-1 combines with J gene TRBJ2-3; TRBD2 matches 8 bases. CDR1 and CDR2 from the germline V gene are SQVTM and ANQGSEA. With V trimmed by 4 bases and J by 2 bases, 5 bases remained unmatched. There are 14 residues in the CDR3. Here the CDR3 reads CSVVRRGATDTQYF. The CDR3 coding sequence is TGCAGCGTTGTCCGGCGGGGGGCCACAGATACGCAGTATTTT.